This T cell receptor (beta chain) came from a study of blood T cell repertoires in COVID-19 (TCRdb year 2020). As for the study more broadly: Samples from collaborators originated in the United States, Italy and Spain and spanned both the acute and convalescent phases of COVID-19. Samples were obtained from the ongoing ImmuneRACE study (first 160 participants) and from 1,254 subjects provided by 6 global collaborators. The prospective study material was composed of cDNA or gDNA derived from T cells, B-cell-depleted T cells, or PBMCs. Where available, HLA class I and class II types were obtained from metadata supplied by the sample provider rather than from assay-based typing. Deeply sampled blood TCRbeta repertoires from subjects exposed to, actively infected with, or recovered from COVID-19 were included in the dataset. The sample metadata nearly always contained a de-identified subject ID, COVID-19 status, age in years and sex. A freely available public database, intended as a resource for researchers studying the immune response to SARS-CoV-2, is where the repertoires were released. Study-level results and caveats: The amount of clinical and demographic metadata varied by source and participant and was provided uncurated.

CDR1 SGHVS and CDR2 FNYEAQ were looked up in the germline V gene. The CDR3 numbers 13 residues from cysteine through phenylalanine. Only the CDR3 DNA stays, 39 bases, in frame from base 1. Trimming removed 7 bases from V and 6 bases from J; the gene matches leave 5 bases unexplained. In the prospective study, participants were about 18 to 100 years old, resided in 24 geographic areas of the United States, and were enrolled through a virtual design. To assign participants to cohorts, the prospective study relied on clinical history that participants themselves reported in a screening survey and a study questionnaire. Recovered participants in ImmuneRACE Cohort 3 were defined as having two consecutive negative NP/OP PCR tests, clearance from a healthcare professional, or resolution of symptoms. In the prospective study, whole blood, serum and a nasopharyngeal or oropharyngeal swab were collected from each participant by mobile phlebotomists. Over a roughly 2-month period, participants in the prospective study had the option of providing additional blood draws and questionnaires. Blood samples from the prospective study were shipped frozen or at room temperature prior to DNA extraction.

As to this clone: Its target antigen remains unknown. Base qualities are not recorded, but no much larger clone differs from it by a single base.

The immunoSEQ Assay, a bias-controlled multiplex PCR, was used to amplify TCRbeta CDR3 regions from genomic DNA. The published analysis was carried out like this. Within the assay, amplification of reference gene primers was used to estimate how many nucleated cells each sample contained. To quantify the absolute abundance of each unique TCRbeta CDR3 rearrangement, sequence reads were collapsed and filtered. For each sample, productive Simpson clonality was calculated as the square root of Simpson's diversity index over productive rearrangements. TCRdb stores this immuneACCESS table with in-frame sequences only. Part of the clones is absent; in the studies checked, under half of the shortfall reflects unresolved V genes, and no reason is known for the rest. That table supplies the V and J calls and clone size; D and trimming were determined from the DNA. This sample comprises 230,000 or so clones, around 90% of them detected only once. The ten largest clones add up to roughly 2.8% of the sample.

The sequenced material came from PBMCs or T cells enriched from blood (not recorded which). The TCR originated in a woman aged 25 to 39 who had recovered from COVID-19. The chain is made from TRBV7-6 and TRBJ2-7, with TRBD1 identical over 11 junction bases. The CDR3 amino acid sequence is: CASTEDRGREQYF. Here is the DNA: TGTGCCAGCACCGAGGACAGGGGGCGCGAGCAGTACTTC.